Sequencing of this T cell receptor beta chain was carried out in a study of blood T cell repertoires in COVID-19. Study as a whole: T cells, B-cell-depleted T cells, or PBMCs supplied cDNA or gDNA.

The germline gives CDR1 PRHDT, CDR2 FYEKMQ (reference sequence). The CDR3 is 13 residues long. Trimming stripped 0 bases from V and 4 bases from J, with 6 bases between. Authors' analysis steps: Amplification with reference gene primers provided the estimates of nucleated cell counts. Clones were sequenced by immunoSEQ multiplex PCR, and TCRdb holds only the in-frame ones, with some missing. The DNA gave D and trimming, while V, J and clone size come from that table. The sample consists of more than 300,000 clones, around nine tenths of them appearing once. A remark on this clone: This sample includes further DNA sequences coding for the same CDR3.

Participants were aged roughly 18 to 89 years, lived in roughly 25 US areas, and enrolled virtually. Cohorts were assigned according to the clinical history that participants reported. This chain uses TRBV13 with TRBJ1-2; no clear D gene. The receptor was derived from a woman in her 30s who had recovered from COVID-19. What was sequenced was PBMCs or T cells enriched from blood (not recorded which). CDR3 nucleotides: TGTGCCAGCAGCTTAGGGCGAGGCTATGGCTACACCTTC. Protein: CASSLGRGYGYTF.